These T cell receptor beta chains were read from a single sample in a study of shared clonotypes between healthy human individuals. TCRdb's copy holds only in-frame clones and misses some; the assay was immunoSEQ multiplex PCR. There are some 600,000 clones in the sample; about 96% occur only once, and roughly 0.12% lies in the top ten. Sequenced: naive CD8+ T cells sorted from blood. These receptors all stem from a woman aged 25 to 45 in good health. CDR3s include the opening cysteine and the closing phenylalanine or tryptophan. A D gene is named only where the DNA matches it firmly. Not every row has a clone size; where given, it reads once, few, many or a size class.

cdr3_nt: TGTGCCAGCAGCGTAGGACAGGGGAGCAACTGGGAGCTGTTTTTT
cdr3_aa: CASSVGQGSNWELFF
v_call: TRBV9
j_call: TRBJ2-2
cdr3_length: 15
d_call: TRBD1
clone_size: once

cdr3_nt: TGTGCCAGCAGCTTGGCTCAGGGAACTGGAAACACCATATATTTT
cdr3_aa: CASSLAQGTGNTIYF
v_call: TRBV5-8
j_call: TRBJ1-3
cdr3_length: 15
d_call: NA
clone_size: once

cdr3_nt: TGTGCCAGCAGCATACTAGGAAGGGTCCTAAACGGGGAGCTGTTTTTT
cdr3_aa: CASSILGRVLNGELFF
v_call: TRBV7-2
j_call: TRBJ2-2
cdr3_length: 16
d_call: NA
clone_size: NA

cdr3_nt: TGTGCCAGCAGTTACGGGGACAGTTCCTACGAGCAGTACTTC
cdr3_aa: CASSYGDSSYEQYF
v_call: TRBV6-5
j_call: TRBJ2-7
cdr3_length: 14
d_call: TRBD1
clone_size: few

cdr3_nt: TGCGCCAGCAGTGCGCCGACGGGGGCCAACGTCCTGACTTTC
cdr3_aa: CASSAPTGANVLTF
v_call: TRBV10-2
j_call: TRBJ2-6
cdr3_length: 14
d_call: NA
clone_size: NA

cdr3_nt: TGTGCCAGCAGCATAACGGCGGGGGACTACTACGAGCAGTACTTC
cdr3_aa: CASSITAGDYYEQYF
v_call: TRBV5-5
j_call: TRBJ2-7
cdr3_length: 15
d_call: TRBD2
clone_size: NA

cdr3_nt: TGTGCCAGCAGCGTCACCGGGACTAGCGTTCCCCTCGAGCAGTACTTC
cdr3_aa: CASSVTGTSVPLEQYF
v_call: TRBV9
j_call: TRBJ2-7
cdr3_length: 16
d_call: TRBD2
clone_size: NA

cdr3_nt: TGCAGCGTTGCGGGAGATATGAACACTGAAGCTTTCTTT
cdr3_aa: CSVAGDMNTEAFF
v_call: TRBV29-1
j_call: TRBJ1-1
cdr3_length: 13
d_call: NA
clone_size: NA

cdr3_nt: TGTGCCAGTAGTCCCGGGACTAGCGGGAGGGAAGCCTACGAGCAGTACTTC
cdr3_aa: CASSPGTSGREAYEQYF
v_call: TRBV19
j_call: TRBJ2-7
cdr3_length: 17
d_call: TRBD2
clone_size: NA

cdr3_nt: TGTGCCAGCAGCCTGTTGAAAGACGTCTACACCTTC
cdr3_aa: CASSLLKDVYTF
v_call: TRBV2
j_call: TRBJ1-2
cdr3_length: 12
d_call: NA
clone_size: NA

cdr3_nt: TGTGCCAGTCACCCGGGGGCTTCCCCCTACGAGCAGTACTTC
cdr3_aa: CASHPGASPYEQYF
v_call: TRBV27
j_call: TRBJ2-7
cdr3_length: 14
d_call: NA
clone_size: few

cdr3_nt: TGTGCCAGCAGCACCCCCGGCGAGGGGCTAGCGGGAGATACGCAGTATTTT
cdr3_aa: CASSTPGEGLAGDTQYF
v_call: TRBV7-6
j_call: TRBJ2-3
cdr3_length: 17
d_call: TRBD2
clone_size: NA

cdr3_nt: TGTGCCTGGAGTGTATGGCAGGCCGATACGCAGTATTTT
cdr3_aa: CAWSVWQADTQYF
v_call: TRBV30
j_call: TRBJ2-3
cdr3_length: 13
d_call: NA
clone_size: NA

cdr3_nt: TGTGCCAGCAGCTTAGGGGCTTTTGGGGCCAACGTCCTGACTTTC
cdr3_aa: CASSLGAFGANVLTF
v_call: TRBV5-4
j_call: TRBJ2-6
cdr3_length: 15
d_call: NA
clone_size: NA

cdr3_nt: TGTGCCAGCAGCCAGACAGGGGACGGCTATGGCTACACCTTC
cdr3_aa: CASSQTGDGYGYTF
v_call: TRBV5-5
j_call: TRBJ1-2
cdr3_length: 14
d_call: TRBD1
clone_size: NA

cdr3_nt: TGTGCCAGCAGCTCGGAAAACACTGAAGCTTTCTTT
cdr3_aa: CASSSENTEAFF
v_call: TRBV9
j_call: TRBJ1-1
cdr3_length: 12
d_call: NA
clone_size: few

cdr3_nt: TGTGCCAGCAGCTCCTCTTTGAGCGGGAGCGCCGATGAAGCTTTCTTT
cdr3_aa: CASSSSLSGSADEAFF
v_call: TRBV5-6
j_call: TRBJ1-1
cdr3_length: 16
d_call: NA
clone_size: NA

cdr3_nt: TGTGCCAGCAGCCCCCGGACAGGAGTTTTCACTGAAGCTTTCTTT
cdr3_aa: CASSPRTGVFTEAFF
v_call: TRBV6-5
j_call: TRBJ1-1
cdr3_length: 15
d_call: TRBD1
clone_size: few

cdr3_nt: TGTGCCAGCAGTTTATTCAGCGGGAGCACAGATACGCAGTATTTT
cdr3_aa: CASSLFSGSTDTQYF
v_call: TRBV27
j_call: TRBJ2-3
cdr3_length: 15
d_call: NA
clone_size: NA

cdr3_nt: TGTGCCAGCAGCCGGGTCTCTAGCACCGGGGAGCTGTTTTTT
cdr3_aa: CASSRVSSTGELFF
v_call: TRBV13
j_call: TRBJ2-2
cdr3_length: 14
d_call: NA
clone_size: NA

cdr3_nt: TGTGCCAGCAGCTTTTGGGCGAACACCTACGAGCAGTACTTC
cdr3_aa: CASSFWANTYEQYF
v_call: TRBV7-9
j_call: TRBJ2-7
cdr3_length: 14
d_call: NA
clone_size: few

cdr3_nt: TGTGCCAGCAGCGGCCGGGCCAGCGGGCAGCCCCAGCATTTT
cdr3_aa: CASSGRASGQPQHF
v_call: TRBV28
j_call: TRBJ1-5
cdr3_length: 14
d_call: NA
clone_size: NA

cdr3_nt: TGCAGCGTTGAGGCCGTCGGATATGCTAACTATGGCTACACCTTC
cdr3_aa: CSVEAVGYANYGYTF
v_call: TRBV29-1
j_call: TRBJ1-2
cdr3_length: 15
d_call: NA
clone_size: NA

cdr3_nt: TGTGCCAGCAGCTTAGAGGGGGGCGCGTTATCCGGGGAGCTGTTTTTT
cdr3_aa: CASSLEGGALSGELFF
v_call: TRBV13
j_call: TRBJ2-2
cdr3_length: 16
d_call: NA
clone_size: NA

cdr3_nt: TGCAGCGTACTCCCGGGACAGGGGCCGTCAATGTCCCAGTTCTTC
cdr3_aa: CSVLPGQGPSMSQFF
v_call: TRBV29-1
j_call: TRBJ2-1
cdr3_length: 15
d_call: TRBD1
clone_size: NA

cdr3_nt: TGTGCCAGCAGCCAAGCGAAGAGGACAGGGTATTACGAGCAGTACTTC
cdr3_aa: CASSQAKRTGYYEQYF
v_call: TRBV14
j_call: TRBJ2-7
cdr3_length: 16
d_call: TRBD1
clone_size: NA

cdr3_nt: TGTGCCAGCAGCTTTCAGCCAGGACTAGCGAAGTTCACCGGGGAGCTGTTTTTT
cdr3_aa: CASSFQPGLAKFTGELFF
v_call: TRBV7-8
j_call: TRBJ2-2
cdr3_length: 18
d_call: TRBD2
clone_size: NA

cdr3_nt: TGTGCCAGCAGTGAAGCGGGGCGGGCCCCCTACGAGCAGTACTTC
cdr3_aa: CASSEAGRAPYEQYF
v_call: TRBV2
j_call: TRBJ2-7
cdr3_length: 15
d_call: NA
clone_size: NA

cdr3_nt: TGTGCCAGCAGCCCCCGGGGGTTCCAAGAGACCCAGTACTTC
cdr3_aa: CASSPRGFQETQYF
v_call: TRBV5-4
j_call: TRBJ2-5
cdr3_length: 14
d_call: NA
clone_size: NA

cdr3_nt: TGTGCCAGCAGCTCTACCTACGAGCAGTACTTC
cdr3_aa: CASSSTYEQYF
v_call: TRBV5-6
j_call: TRBJ2-7
cdr3_length: 11
d_call: NA
clone_size: NA

cdr3_nt: TGTGCCAGTTCCTTCGGGGGGAACACTGAAGCTTTCTTT
cdr3_aa: CASSFGGNTEAFF
v_call: TRBV19
j_call: TRBJ1-1
cdr3_length: 13
d_call: NA
clone_size: once

cdr3_nt: TGTGCCAGCAGTGGGGCAGGGCGGCAGCCCCAGCATTTT
cdr3_aa: CASSGAGRQPQHF
v_call: TRBV2
j_call: TRBJ1-5
cdr3_length: 13
d_call: NA
clone_size: NA

cdr3_nt: TGTGCCAGCAACCCAGCCCAGAGAGCAGATACGCAGTATTTT
cdr3_aa: CASNPAQRADTQYF
v_call: TRBV7-9
j_call: TRBJ2-3
cdr3_length: 14
d_call: NA
clone_size: NA

cdr3_nt: TGTGCCAGCAGCCCGGGACTTTCCTACGAGCAGTACTTC
cdr3_aa: CASSPGLSYEQYF
v_call: TRBV7-2
j_call: TRBJ2-7
cdr3_length: 13
d_call: NA
clone_size: NA

cdr3_nt: TGTGCCAGCAGCCTTACCCGGGCAAAGCGGCCCGATGAGCAGTTCTTC
cdr3_aa: CASSLTRAKRPDEQFF
v_call: TRBV2
j_call: TRBJ2-1
cdr3_length: 16
d_call: NA
clone_size: NA

cdr3_nt: TGTGCCAGCAGTTTAGGGGGTGCTGAGCAGCCCCAGCATTTT
cdr3_aa: CASSLGGAEQPQHF
v_call: TRBV27
j_call: TRBJ1-5
cdr3_length: 14
d_call: NA
clone_size: NA

cdr3_nt: TGTGCCAGCAGCTTAGGACTTGCGGGAGTCACCGGGGAGCTGTTTTTT
cdr3_aa: CASSLGLAGVTGELFF
v_call: TRBV13
j_call: TRBJ2-2
cdr3_length: 16
d_call: TRBD2
clone_size: NA

cdr3_nt: TGCAGCGTTGAAGATCCCCAGGGGAAGTACTATGGCTACACCTTC
cdr3_aa: CSVEDPQGKYYGYTF
v_call: TRBV29-1
j_call: TRBJ1-2
cdr3_length: 15
d_call: NA
clone_size: NA

cdr3_nt: TGTGCCAGCAGTACCCTTGGGGGGGATACGCAGTATTTT
cdr3_aa: CASSTLGGDTQYF
v_call: TRBV27
j_call: TRBJ2-3
cdr3_length: 13
d_call: NA
clone_size: NA

cdr3_nt: TGTGCCAGCAGACCGGCCGAGGGGGTTTACAATGAGCAGTTCTTC
cdr3_aa: CASRPAEGVYNEQFF
v_call: TRBV2
j_call: TRBJ2-1
cdr3_length: 15
d_call: NA
clone_size: NA

cdr3_nt: TGTGCCAGCAGCCCCCCGGGTGGGTTACTGAACACTGAAGCTTTCTTT
cdr3_aa: CASSPPGGLLNTEAFF
v_call: TRBV28
j_call: TRBJ1-1
cdr3_length: 16
d_call: NA
clone_size: NA

cdr3_nt: TGTGCCAGCAAGCAGTACATGAACACTGAAGCTTTCTTT
cdr3_aa: CASKQYMNTEAFF
v_call: TRBV28
j_call: TRBJ1-1
cdr3_length: 13
d_call: NA
clone_size: NA

cdr3_nt: TGTGCCAGCAGTTCCCCCCGGGCCGGGACAGGGAGGTTCGAGCAGTACTTC
cdr3_aa: CASSSPRAGTGRFEQYF
v_call: TRBV28
j_call: TRBJ2-7
cdr3_length: 17
d_call: TRBD1
clone_size: NA

cdr3_nt: TGTGCCAGCAGCTTTTCGCGGAAGGACGGGGGTTACGGGGAGACCCAGTACTTC
cdr3_aa: CASSFSRKDGGYGETQYF
v_call: TRBV5-6
j_call: TRBJ2-5
cdr3_length: 18
d_call: NA
clone_size: NA

cdr3_nt: TGTGCCAGCAGCCAGGGGGCTAGCTACTCCTACGAGCAGTACTTC
cdr3_aa: CASSQGASYSYEQYF
v_call: TRBV5-4
j_call: TRBJ2-7
cdr3_length: 15
d_call: TRBD1
clone_size: NA

cdr3_nt: TGTGCCAGCACTTCCGACAGATACAAAAATGAAAAACTGTTTTTT
cdr3_aa: CASTSDRYKNEKLFF
v_call: TRBV6-1
j_call: TRBJ1-4
cdr3_length: 15
d_call: NA
clone_size: NA

cdr3_nt: TGCAGCGTTGAAATAGGAACCGGGGACTACGAAGCTTTCTTT
cdr3_aa: CSVEIGTGDYEAFF
v_call: TRBV29-1
j_call: TRBJ1-1
cdr3_length: 14
d_call: NA
clone_size: NA

cdr3_nt: TGTGCCAGCAGTTTAGCAGGGACGAACACTGAAGCTTTCTTT
cdr3_aa: CASSLAGTNTEAFF
v_call: TRBV27
j_call: TRBJ1-1
cdr3_length: 14
d_call: NA
clone_size: once